The 26 T cell receptor beta chains reported below all come from one sample, sequenced in a study of T-cell memory formation after mild COVID-19. Via MiXCR, TCRdb re-called the 5' RACE reads, giving one row per CDR3 protein. The sample has approximately 180,000 distinct CDR3 sequences, 15% to 20% seen once. Sequencing was done on a sample of PBMCs or a T cell subset sorted from them (not recorded which). Receptor source: an adult woman who had mild COVID-19 (a few samples of this study predate the infection). Cell type and time point are not known.

This clonotype was counted a few times. The rearrangement uses TRBV19 and TRBJ2-5; TRBD2 matches 12 bases. The CDR3 covers 15 residues. Trimming at V came to 5 bases and at J to 5 bases, leaving 6 bases not matched to a gene. CDR1 LNHDA and CDR2 SQIVND come from the germline V gene (reference sequence). The CDR3 DNA reads as TGTGCCAGTAGTGTGACTAGCGGGAGAACCGAGACCCAGTACTTC. It translates to CASSVTSGRTETQYF.

This chain uses TRBV7-2 with TRBJ1-5, with D possibly TRBD1 on 6 matching bases. The germline V and J ends were trimmed by 4 bases and 6 bases, with 16 bases remaining between them. Germline CDR1 and CDR2: SGHTA and FQGNSA. CDR3 length: 15 amino acids. In DNA form, the CDR3 reads TGTGCCAGCAGCTCCATAGGGGGGATGAGTCAGCCCCAGCATTTT. Translated, it gives CASSSIGGMSQPQHF.

The chain has TRBV24-1 and TRBJ1-2; D not resolved. Trimming shortened V by 3 bases and J by 8 bases, and 15 bases separated the two germline ends. The CDR3 runs to 14 residues. Germline V CDR1 and CDR2: KGHDR, SFDVKD. CDR3 sequence (DNA): TGTGCCACCAGTGATGGACGGTTTACGGGAGGCTACACCTTC. It is translated as CATSDGRFTGGYTF.

The chain joins TRBV12-3 or TRBV12-4 to TRBJ1-2; a possible D gene is TRBD1 (5 bases). V was trimmed by 3 bases and J by 13 bases, leaving 15 bases between them. The CDR3 sequence is 12 residues long. CDR3 in amino acids: CASSFGGTTCTF. CDR3 DNA: TGTGCCAGCAGTTTCGGGGGTACAACCTGCACCTTC.

The J gene is TRBJ2-5, the V gene TRBV7-3; 8 nucleotides line up with TRBD1. The V gene end was trimmed by 1 base and the J gene end by 4 bases; junction bases not matched to a gene: 8. Germline loops: CDR1 SGHTA, CDR2 FQGTGA. CDR3 length: 16 residues. The CDR3 is CASSLISGGRGETQYF. The CDR3 bases are TGTGCCAGCAGCTTAATTTCAGGGGGCCGGGGAGAGACCCAGTACTTC.

There are many counts of this clonotype. The chain combines TRBV7-2 with TRBJ2-5, with unresolved D. Per the germline V gene, CDR1 is SGHTA and CDR2 is FQGNSA. The CDR3 runs 12 residues. V lost 5 bases to trimming and J lost 9 bases, with 13 bases between them. CDR3 sequence: CASSPGFKAQYF. CDR3 DNA sequence: TGTGCCAGCAGCCCGGGCTTTAAGGCCCAGTACTTC.

The rearrangement links TRBV6-2 or TRBV6-3 to TRBJ2-2; D perhaps matches TRBD1 (5 bases). This CDR3 has 15 residues. The V end was cut by 5 bases, the J end by 1 base, with 11 bases between. In germline, CDR1 is MNHEY, CDR2 SVGEGT. CDR3 in DNA: TGTGCCAGCAGTCAGGCCAGGGAGAACACCGGGGAGCTGTTTTTT. Translating gives CASSQARENTGELFF.

The table lists this clonotype with a few counts. J is TRBJ1-1 and V is TRBV12-3 or TRBV12-4, with D unresolved. V dropped 4 bases and J dropped 5 bases, with 14 bases sitting between them. CDR3 length: 14 residues. The CDR3 sequence: CASSSRAVGTEAFF. The CDR3, as DNA: TGTGCCAGCAGTTCTCGGGCGGTCGGGACTGAAGCTTTCTTT.

In its sample, this clonotype was seen a few times. This chain connects TRBV4-1 to TRBJ2-1; 11 bases line up with TRBD2. This CDR3 contains 17 residues. CDR1 and CDR2 from the germline V gene are MGHRA and YSYEKL. J lost 4 bases, V lost 5 bases, and 10 bases had no gene match. The CDR3 sequence: CASSRASGGRGYNEQFF. CDR3 DNA: TGCGCCAGCAGCAGGGCTAGCGGGGGGAGAGGGTACAATGAGCAGTTCTTC.

This clonotype was counted only a few times. V usage is TRBV2 and J usage is TRBJ2-7; TRBD2 matches 9 bases. This CDR3 contains 15 residues. J gave up 0 bases and V 3 bases, and 3 bases lay outside the gene matches. Germline V CDR1 and CDR2: SNHLY, FYNNEI. In DNA form, the CDR3 reads TGTGCCAGCAGTGAGGAGCGGGGGGCCTCCTACGAGCAGTACTTC. Amino acid sequence: CASSEERGASYEQYF.

In its sample, this clonotype was seen a few times. The chain uses TRBV27 and TRBJ2-1; weak D call: TRBD1 (6 bases). CDR3 length: 16 residues. V lost 5 bases to trimming and J lost 7 bases, with 21 bases between them. Germline V CDR1 and CDR2: MNHEY, SMNVEV (reference sequence). DNA for the CDR3: TGTGCCAGCAGTACCCCAGGGGCCGCGATTCGGAATGAGCAGTTCTTC. Amino acid sequence: CASSTPGAAIRNEQFF.

This clonotype has at least ten counts. This chain uses TRBV5-1 with TRBJ2-3; TRBD1 is a possible D gene (6 bases). The V gene's germline CDR1 is SGHRS and CDR2 YFSETQ. This CDR3 contains 13 residues. V was clipped by 7 bases and J by 3 bases, with 12 bases between them. The CDR3 DNA reads as TGCGCCAGCGCGAGGGGGTTTACAGATACGCAGTATTTT. Translated: CASARGFTDTQYF. The complete variable domain, with remaining parts taken from reference TRBV5-1 and TRBJ2-3, reads KAGVTQTPRYLIKTRGQQVTLSCSPISGHRSVSWYQQTPGQGLQFLFEYFSETQRNKGNFPGRFSGRQFSNSRSEMNVSTLELGDSALYLCASARGFTDTQYFGPGTRLTVL.

In this sample, this clonotype turned up a few times. This sequence joins TRBV12-3 or TRBV12-4 and TRBJ2-2; no firm D call. V lost 6 bases to trimming and J lost 6 bases, with 11 bases between them. The CDR3 spans 13 residues. CDR3 loop: CASRSSFPGELFF. The CDR3 nucleotides read TGTGCCAGCAGGTCTAGTTTCCCCGGGGAGCTGTTTTTT.

The chain carries TRBV10-3 and TRBJ2-7; D possibly corresponds to TRBD1 (5 bases). In germline, CDR1 is ENHRY, CDR2 SYGVKD. CDR3 size: 14 residues. Trimming took 6 bases from V and 6 from J, leaving 18 bases between them. The CDR3 nucleotides are TGTGCCATCAGGTCAGGCGTGGGGCGGCTCGAGCAGTACTTC. As protein: CAIRSGVGRLEQYF.

This clonotype was seen a few times. The chain links TRBV12-3 or TRBV12-4 to TRBJ2-5; 13 nucleotides align to TRBD2. This CDR3 comprises 15 residues. After removal of 4 bases from V and 1 base from J, the junction contained 0 bases not matched to a gene. The CDR3 spells CASSWTSGSQETQYF. CDR3 nucleotides: TGTGCCAGCAGTTGGACTAGCGGGAGCCAAGAGACCCAGTACTTC.

This clonotype was observed at least ten times. The CDR3 DNA is TGTGCCAGCAGCTCCAACAGGGGCAATGAGCAGTTCTTC. Translating gives CASSSNRGNEQFF. The chain couples TRBV5-5 to TRBJ2-1, with 7 bases aligning to TRBD1. The J segment lost 6 bases and the V segment lost 3 bases, leaving 3 bases of the junction unmatched. The CDR3 contains 13 residues. Germline assignment: CDR1 SGHKS and CDR2 YYEKEE (reference sequence).

This clonotype occurred a few times. V is TRBV24-1 and J is TRBJ2-7, with D possibly TRBD1 on 7 matching bases. Trimming shortened V by 4 bases and J by 4 bases, and 16 bases separated the two germline ends. Germline CDR1 reads KGHDR; CDR2 reads SFDVKD. The CDR3 totals 15 residues. CDR3 residues: CATSELETGRYEQYF. The CDR3 DNA reads TGTGCCACCAGTGAGCTCGAGACAGGGAGGTACGAGCAGTACTTC.

This clonotype was seen more than once but under ten times. This chain uses TRBV6-2 or TRBV6-3 with TRBJ1-5; D not certain. The CDR3 covers 19 residues. V was trimmed by 6 bases and J by 2 bases, leaving 26 bases between them. The germline gives CDR1 MNHEY, CDR2 SVGEGT. The CDR3 region has the DNA TGTGCCAGCAGCCCCGGATCCGAGCAGCCCACGAGGGGCAATCAGCCCCAGCATTTT. Translated: CASSPGSEQPTRGNQPQHF.

This clonotype was seen only a few times. In nucleotides, the CDR3 is TGCGCCAGCAGCTACCACCGGGACAGCCGTACGGGAGGGCTGAACACAGATACGCAGTATTTT. Amino acid sequence: CASSYHRDSRTGGLNTDTQYF. The chain uses TRBV5-1 and TRBJ2-3; a possible D gene is TRBD2 (8 bases). CDR3 length: 21 residues. CDR1 is SGHRS, CDR2 YFSETQ, per germline. V was clipped by 3 bases and J by 2 bases, with 31 bases between them. Full variable domain (missing parts from reference TRBV5-1 and TRBJ2-3): KAGVTQTPRYLIKTRGQQVTLSCSPISGHRSVSWYQQTPGQGLQFLFEYFSETQRNKGNFPGRFSGRQFSNSRSEMNVSTLELGDSALYLCASSYHRDSRTGGLNTDTQYFGPGTRLTVL.

CDR3 bases: TGTGCCAGCAGCCAAGGGGGGGCAGGCCCGGCCGGGGAGCTGTTTTTT. It codes for CASSQGGAGPAGELFF. V usage is TRBV3-1 and J usage is TRBJ2-2; D may be TRBD1 or TRBD2 (6 bases each). The V end lost 1 base, the J end lost 6 bases, and 15 bases lay between the germline ends. This CDR3 has 16 residues. The germline gives CDR1 LGHDT, CDR2 YNNKEL (reference sequence). The full variable domain, completed using reference TRBV3-1 and TRBJ2-2, is DTAVSQTPKYLVTQMGNDKSIKCEQNLGHDTMYWYKQDSKKFLKIMFSYNNKELIINETVPNRFSPKSPDKAHLNLHINSLELGDSAVYFCASSQGGAGPAGELFFGEGSRLTVL.

This clonotype appeared a few times. This sequence joins TRBV6-2 or TRBV6-3 and TRBJ1-2; possibly TRBD1 for D (5 bases). This CDR3 contains 15 residues. Trimming took off 7 bases at V and 2 bases at J, with 17 bases between the two ends. In germline, CDR1 is MNHEY, CDR2 SVGEGT. CDR3 coding DNA: TGTGCCAGCAACCGACAGCAGCCGCGGAACTATGGCTACACCTTC. Its translation is CASNRQQPRNYGYTF.

Comments on this clonotype: An end of the junction differs from the germline gene, which may be a read error. This chain joins TRBV20-1 and TRBJ2-3; D gene uncertain. Looked up from germline, CDR1 is DFQATT and CDR2 is SNEGSKA (reference sequence). The CDR3 covers 15 residues. CDR3 DNA sequence: TGCTGTGCTAGAGATCCCCTAGTTCCGGAAGATACGCAGTATTTT. It translates to CCARDPLVPEDTQYF.

This chain uses TRBV12-3 or TRBV12-4 with TRBJ2-3, with D perhaps TRBD2 (5 bases). Between the trimmed V and J ends, which lost 4 bases and 2 bases, there was a span of 13 bases. The CDR3 loop spans 15 amino acids. CDR3 region: CASSSFGGPTDTQYF. The CDR3 DNA follows: TGTGCCAGCAGTTCCTTTGGCGGGCCCACAGATACGCAGTATTTT.

This clonotype was detected only a few times. V is TRBV7-9 and J is TRBJ2-2, with D hard to call. The CDR3 totals 14 residues. Germline assignment: CDR1 SEHNR and CDR2 FQNEAQ (reference sequence). The ends were cut back, 3 bases at V and 1 base at J, with 6 bases in the middle. The CDR3 spells CASSLYENTGELFF. For the CDR3, the DNA is TGTGCCAGCAGCTTGTACGAGAACACCGGGGAGCTGTTTTTT.

The chain couples TRBV12-3 or TRBV12-4 to TRBJ2-1, with a weak D call TRBD2 (6 bases). The CDR3 is made up of 13 amino acids. Trimming shortened V by 4 bases and J by 8 bases, and 12 bases separated the two germline ends. The CDR3 sequence: CASSSTRRDEQFF. CDR3 sequence (DNA): TGTGCCAGCAGTTCGACTAGGCGTGATGAGCAGTTCTTC.

The sample holds one count of this clonotype. The V call is TRBV7-9, the J call TRBJ2-6; a weak D match, TRBD1 (6 bases). Trimming shortened V by 5 bases and J by 0 bases, and 11 bases separated the two germline ends. From germline, CDR1 is SEHNR and CDR2 FQNEAQ (reference sequence). This CDR3 has 16 amino acids. The CDR3 DNA is TGTGCCAGCAGCCTCCGGGACAACTCTGGGGCCAACGTCCTGACTTTC. It specifies CASSLRDNSGANVLTF. The whole variable domain, remainder taken from reference TRBV7-9 and TRBJ2-6, is DTGVSQNPRHKITKRGQNVTFRCDPISEHNRLYWYRQTLGQGPEFLTYFQNEAQLEKSRLLSDRFSAERPKGSFSTLEIQRTEQGDSAMYLCASSLRDNSGANVLTFGAGSRLTVL.